This TCR beta chain stems from a study of blood T cells in healthy people across ages. With V trimmed by 2 bases and J by 7 bases, 8 bases remained unmatched. In germline, CDR1 is MNHEY, CDR2 SVGEGT. This CDR3 spans 16 amino acids. The authors ran a second PCR of about 7 to 12 cycles using a sample-barcoded 5' primer and a J-beta primer mix. One entry per CDR3 protein results from TCRdb running MiXCR on the 5' RACE reads. The table shows 500,000 to 600,000 distinct CDR3 sequences, with 27% occurring only once. J is TRBJ2-4 and V is TRBV6-2 or TRBV6-3; 10 nucleotides line up with TRBD1. The sample comprised blood. The clonotype was recovered from a woman in her seventies in good health. CDR3: CASSYPARTGGNIQYF. CDR3 bases: TGTGCCAGCAGTTACCCCGCACGGACAGGGGGGAACATTCAGTACTTC.